This T cell receptor (beta chain) originates from a study of spatial heterogeneity in lung cancer. This sample's time point: sample taken at primary tumor resection. The sequenced material consisted of unsorted whole RNA from tumor, nontumor lung or frozen PBMC. TCRdb passed the 5' RACE reads through MiXCR, listing each CDR3 protein once. The sample lists some 6,000 distinct CDR3 sequences; around 13% were seen once. The CDR3 consists of 16 residues. In germline, CDR1 is LNHDA, CDR2 SQIVND (reference sequence). The V and J ends lost 4 bases and 5 bases respectively, with 20 bases between them. The chain has TRBV19 and TRBJ1-1, with D unclear. The sequence derives from a male donor with early-stage non-small cell lung cancer. The sequences come from normal lung tissue next to the tumor, collected at surgery. CDR3 residues: CASSRDNLGPLTEAFF. CDR3 nucleotide sequence: TGTGCCAGTAGTAGGGATAACCTCGGACCTTTGACTGAAGCTTTCTTT.